The T cell receptor beta chain described here comes from a study of human T cells and chemical hapten exposure. Study-wide context: Small volume differences among pooled libraries mainly caused per-sample TCR yield variation.

This clonotype has just a few counts. The germline gives CDR1 MNHEY, CDR2 SVGEGT. The junction had 13 bases not matched to a gene; V was cut back by 2 bases and J by 6 bases. This CDR3 has 17 amino acids. Time point reported: patch test 1, 2 weeks after DPC sensitization. Noted treatment: therapeutic diphenylcyclopropenone sensitization with weekly scalp DPC. TCRdb called the RACE reads again in MiXCR, with one record for every CDR3 protein. The table shows roughly 74,000 distinct CDR3 sequences, with approximately 32% occurring only once. The sequence derives from a man in his forties with alopecia areata. Some clones in this sample may be carry-over from other donors' samples. V usage is TRBV6-2 or TRBV6-3 and J usage is TRBJ1-5; 7 bases map to TRBD1. The sequenced sample was whole blood, obtained in connection with sensitization to the hapten diphenylcyclopropenone (DPC). The CDR3 nucleotides read TGTGCCAGCAGTTACGATCCGAGGCAGGGGGAGTCTCAGCCCCAGCATTTT. It translates to CASSYDPRQGESQPQHF.